Listed below are T cell receptor beta chains from one sample, sequenced in a study of somatic mutations in cytotoxic T cells in rheumatoid arthritis. Method: immunoSEQ multiplex PCR; TCRdb's copy keeps in-frame clones and lacks some. The data contain roughly 10,000 clones, 70% to 90% of them singletons. The sequenced sample consisted of CD4+ T cells sorted from blood. These TCRs come from a woman under 30 with rheumatoid arthritis. The CDR3 runs from the conserved cysteine through the conserved F or W. The order of the fields is D gene, J gene, V gene, CDR3 protein, CDR3 DNA. A D gene is named only where the DNA matches it firmly.

TRBD1 | TRBJ1-2 | TRBV15 | CATSRDINPGGYGYTF | TGTGCCACCAGCAGAGATATCAACCCAGGGGGCTATGGCTACACCTTC
TRBD2 | TRBJ2-1 | TRBV12-5 | CASGLGLAGGNEQFF | TGTGCTAGTGGTTTGGGACTAGCGGGGGGAAATGAGCAGTTCTTC
NA | TRBJ1-5 | TRBV6-5 | CASSTGGNQPQHF | TGTGCCAGCAGTACGGGGGGGAATCAGCCCCAGCATTTT
NA | TRBJ2-7 | TRBV5-4 | CASSLAGVLYEQYF | TGTGCCAGCAGCTTGGCCGGGGTCCTCTACGAGCAGTACTTC
TRBD1 | TRBJ2-2 | TRBV6-5 | CASSRQGAAGELFF | TGTGCCAGCAGTAGACAGGGGGCGGCCGGGGAGCTGTTTTTT
TRBD1 | TRBJ1-2 | TRBV7-2 | CASSSGQGTVGYTF | TGTGCCAGCAGCTCGGGACAGGGAACGGTTGGCTACACCTTC
TRBD2 | TRBJ2-2 | TRBV18 | CASSPPTSGAHGELFF | TGTGCCAGCTCACCACCGACTAGCGGGGCCCACGGGGAGCTGTTTTTT
NA | TRBJ1-4 | TRBV4-3 | CASSQDRGGDGNEKLFF | TGCGCCAGCAGCCAAGATAGAGGGGGGGATGGTAACGAAAAACTGTTTTTT
NA | TRBJ2-7 | TRBV30 | CAWSESSGHKQYF | TGTGCCTGGAGTGAATCCAGCGGCCATAAGCAGTACTTC
TRBD2 | TRBJ2-1 | TRBV27 | CASSSTSGTYNGQFF | TGTGCCAGCAGTTCCACTAGCGGGACGTACAATGGGCAGTTCTTC